The rows below give T cell receptor beta chains drawn from one sample of a study of cytomegalovirus exposure and HLA in healthy donors. Method: immunoSEQ multiplex PCR; TCRdb's copy keeps in-frame clones and lacks some. Of roughly 120,000 clones in the sample, 80% were seen once. Sequenced: PBMCs. All receptors derive from a male donor in good health and CMV-seronegative. Both conserved end residues are part of each CDR3. A D gene is named only where the DNA matches it firmly. Size values are once, few and many counts, or a class for expanded clones, and some rows have none.

>.|TRBJ1-2|.|TRBV7-9
TGTTCCAGCAGCTTTATCACTCAGGAAGATGGCTACACCTTC
CSSSFITQEDGYTF
>.|TRBJ1-1|.|TRBV18
TGTGCCAGCTCACCACCCCCAAACACTGAAGCTTTCTTT
CASSPPPNTEAFF
>.|TRBJ1-2|.|TRBV12-1
TGTGCCAGCTCAAAGGGGGCACAGGGGCCCTGTAACTATGGCTACACCTTC
CASSKGAQGPCNYGYTF
>TRBD1|TRBJ2-1|once|TRBV19
TGTGCCAGTAGTGTGAAGGGGGCCGGGCAGTTCTTC
CASSVKGAGQFF
>.|TRBJ1-1|.|TRBV6-5
TGTGCCAGCGGATTGAAGGGGATCAATGAAGCTTTCTTT
CASGLKGINEAFF
>.|TRBJ2-5|few|TRBV4-3
TGCGCCAGCAGCGGGGTTGGGGGGACCCACCAAGAGACCCAGTACTTC
CASSGVGGTHQETQYF
>.|TRBJ1-1|.|TRBV7-2
TGTGCCAGCAGCCCGGAAGTATATAAGCCGGGTACTGAAGCTTTCTTT
CASSPEVYKPGTEAFF
>.|TRBJ2-2|once|TRBV28
TGTGCCAGCATTCCTCAGGGGAGAGGCACCGGGGAGCTGTTTTTT
CASIPQGRGTGELFF
>.|TRBJ1-5|.|TRBV29-1
TGCAGCGTCCTCGATGAGGGCAATCAGCCCCAGCATTTT
CSVLDEGNQPQHF
>.|TRBJ1-1|once|TRBV6-5
TGTGCCAGCAGGCGATTGAACACTGAAGCTTTCTTT
CASRRLNTEAFF
>.|TRBJ1-5|.|TRBV7-6
TGTGCCAGCAGCTTAGCGTCAGGGGCGAGCAATCAGCCCCAGCATTTT
CASSLASGASNQPQHF
>.|TRBJ1-2|.|TRBV18
TGTGCCAGCTCCCGACAGGAGGCTTATGGCTACACCTTC
CASSRQEAYGYTF
>.|TRBJ2-4|.|TRBV2
TGTGCCAGCTTCTCCCTAGCCAAAAACAGTCAGTACTTC
CASFSLAKNSQYF
>TRBD1|TRBJ2-5|.|TRBV6-4
TGTGCCAGCAGTGACCGGGACAGGGCGGAGACCCAGTACTTC
CASSDRDRAETQYF
>TRBD1|TRBJ2-6|.|TRBV30
TGTGCCTGGAGTGTGACAGGGCTGGCAGCTGGGGCCAACGTCCTGACTTTC
CAWSVTGLAAGANVLTF
>TRBD2|TRBJ2-2|.|TRBV7-7
TGTGCCAGCAGCGCCCGACTAGCGGGAGTCATCGGGGAGCTGTTTTTT
CASSARLAGVIGELFF
>.|TRBJ2-3|.|TRBV21-1
TGTGCCAGCAGCTCCCCCGGAACGACTAGCGAACGACGCACAGATATGCAGTATTTT
CASSSPGTTSERRTDMQYF
>.|TRBJ2-7|.|TRBV5-1
TGCGCCAGCAGCTTTAGTACCGGGGTCTCCTACGAGCAGTACTTC
CASSFSTGVSYEQYF